The clone carrying this T cell receptor (beta chain) was observed many times. Its target is unknown. From the 5' RACE reads, TCRdb called clonotypes with MiXCR, one entry per CDR3 protein. This table holds fewer than 550,000 distinct CDR3 sequences, about 5.4% found once. This entry belongs to a study of CD8 T cells in ankylosing spondylitis. Study observations and caveats: Seemingly characteristic of ankylosing spondylitis blood was a TCR beta motif consisting of several highly homologous variants. Matched ankylosing spondylitis synovial fluid reportedly showed significant enrichment of disease-linked clones.

This TCR was sampled from a male donor with ankylosing spondylitis. Sequencing was carried out using blood, either unsorted or a sorted T cell fraction (not recorded which).

The CDR3 DNA reads TGCGCCAGCAGCCGCGACAGGGATTTGAACACTGAAGCTTTCTTT. It yields the protein CASSRDRDLNTEAFF. The chain has TRBV4-3 and TRBJ1-1; TRBD1 matches at 7 bases. This CDR3 contains 15 residues. V gave up 4 bases and J gave up 0 bases; unmatched junction bases: 5. Germline CDR1 reads LGHNA; CDR2 reads YSLEER.